This T cell receptor (beta chain) stems from a study of OX40 agonist ivuxolimab in advanced cancers. Study overall: At approximately 83% male, the cohort had a mean age of about 55 years, ranging from about 23 to 80.

The repertoire was sequenced with immunoSEQ multiplex PCR; TCRdb's copy has only in-frame clones and lacks some. The sample includes roughly 93,000 clones, around 90% of them seen just once. Sequenced material: CD4+ or CD8+ T cells sorted from blood, taken in a trial of the OX40 agonist ivuxolimab. The TCR sequence derives from an adult with an advanced solid tumor such as melanoma, head and neck, liver or kidney cancer.

The CDR3 loop reads CASSPVIAGAETQYF. The CDR3 coding sequence is TGTGCCAGCAGCCCCGTGATAGCGGGAGCCGAGACCCAGTACTTC. The chain has TRBV11-2 and TRBJ2-5; 9 bases line up with TRBD2. CDR1 SGHAT and CDR2 FQNNGV come from the germline V gene. CDR3 length: 15 residues. The ends lost 5 bases at V and 5 bases at J; junction bases unmatched: 9.